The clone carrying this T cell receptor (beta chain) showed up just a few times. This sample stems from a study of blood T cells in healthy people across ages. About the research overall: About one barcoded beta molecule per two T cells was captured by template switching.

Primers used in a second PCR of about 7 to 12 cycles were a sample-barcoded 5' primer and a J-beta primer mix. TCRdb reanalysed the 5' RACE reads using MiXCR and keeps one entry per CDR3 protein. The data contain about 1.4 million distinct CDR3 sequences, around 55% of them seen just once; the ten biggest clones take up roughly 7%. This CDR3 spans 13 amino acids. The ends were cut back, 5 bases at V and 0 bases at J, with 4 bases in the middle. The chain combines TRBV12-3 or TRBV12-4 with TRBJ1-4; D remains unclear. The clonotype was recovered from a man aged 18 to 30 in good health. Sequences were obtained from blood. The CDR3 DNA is TGTGCCAGCAGTGGTACAACTAATGAAAAACTGTTTTTT. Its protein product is CASSGTTNEKLFF.